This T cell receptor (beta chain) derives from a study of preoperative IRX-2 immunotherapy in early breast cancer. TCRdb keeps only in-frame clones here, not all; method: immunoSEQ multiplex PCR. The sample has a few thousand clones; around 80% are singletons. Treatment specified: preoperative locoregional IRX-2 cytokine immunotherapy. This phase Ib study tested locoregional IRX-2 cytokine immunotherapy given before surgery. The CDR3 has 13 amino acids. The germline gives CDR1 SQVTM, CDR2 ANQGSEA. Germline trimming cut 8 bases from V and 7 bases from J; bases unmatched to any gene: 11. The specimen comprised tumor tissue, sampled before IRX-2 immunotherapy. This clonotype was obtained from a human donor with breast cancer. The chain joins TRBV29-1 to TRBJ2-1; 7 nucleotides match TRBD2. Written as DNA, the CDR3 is TGCAGCTCGGTAGGACTAGAAGTAAATGAGCAGTTCTTC. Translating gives CSSVGLEVNEQFF.